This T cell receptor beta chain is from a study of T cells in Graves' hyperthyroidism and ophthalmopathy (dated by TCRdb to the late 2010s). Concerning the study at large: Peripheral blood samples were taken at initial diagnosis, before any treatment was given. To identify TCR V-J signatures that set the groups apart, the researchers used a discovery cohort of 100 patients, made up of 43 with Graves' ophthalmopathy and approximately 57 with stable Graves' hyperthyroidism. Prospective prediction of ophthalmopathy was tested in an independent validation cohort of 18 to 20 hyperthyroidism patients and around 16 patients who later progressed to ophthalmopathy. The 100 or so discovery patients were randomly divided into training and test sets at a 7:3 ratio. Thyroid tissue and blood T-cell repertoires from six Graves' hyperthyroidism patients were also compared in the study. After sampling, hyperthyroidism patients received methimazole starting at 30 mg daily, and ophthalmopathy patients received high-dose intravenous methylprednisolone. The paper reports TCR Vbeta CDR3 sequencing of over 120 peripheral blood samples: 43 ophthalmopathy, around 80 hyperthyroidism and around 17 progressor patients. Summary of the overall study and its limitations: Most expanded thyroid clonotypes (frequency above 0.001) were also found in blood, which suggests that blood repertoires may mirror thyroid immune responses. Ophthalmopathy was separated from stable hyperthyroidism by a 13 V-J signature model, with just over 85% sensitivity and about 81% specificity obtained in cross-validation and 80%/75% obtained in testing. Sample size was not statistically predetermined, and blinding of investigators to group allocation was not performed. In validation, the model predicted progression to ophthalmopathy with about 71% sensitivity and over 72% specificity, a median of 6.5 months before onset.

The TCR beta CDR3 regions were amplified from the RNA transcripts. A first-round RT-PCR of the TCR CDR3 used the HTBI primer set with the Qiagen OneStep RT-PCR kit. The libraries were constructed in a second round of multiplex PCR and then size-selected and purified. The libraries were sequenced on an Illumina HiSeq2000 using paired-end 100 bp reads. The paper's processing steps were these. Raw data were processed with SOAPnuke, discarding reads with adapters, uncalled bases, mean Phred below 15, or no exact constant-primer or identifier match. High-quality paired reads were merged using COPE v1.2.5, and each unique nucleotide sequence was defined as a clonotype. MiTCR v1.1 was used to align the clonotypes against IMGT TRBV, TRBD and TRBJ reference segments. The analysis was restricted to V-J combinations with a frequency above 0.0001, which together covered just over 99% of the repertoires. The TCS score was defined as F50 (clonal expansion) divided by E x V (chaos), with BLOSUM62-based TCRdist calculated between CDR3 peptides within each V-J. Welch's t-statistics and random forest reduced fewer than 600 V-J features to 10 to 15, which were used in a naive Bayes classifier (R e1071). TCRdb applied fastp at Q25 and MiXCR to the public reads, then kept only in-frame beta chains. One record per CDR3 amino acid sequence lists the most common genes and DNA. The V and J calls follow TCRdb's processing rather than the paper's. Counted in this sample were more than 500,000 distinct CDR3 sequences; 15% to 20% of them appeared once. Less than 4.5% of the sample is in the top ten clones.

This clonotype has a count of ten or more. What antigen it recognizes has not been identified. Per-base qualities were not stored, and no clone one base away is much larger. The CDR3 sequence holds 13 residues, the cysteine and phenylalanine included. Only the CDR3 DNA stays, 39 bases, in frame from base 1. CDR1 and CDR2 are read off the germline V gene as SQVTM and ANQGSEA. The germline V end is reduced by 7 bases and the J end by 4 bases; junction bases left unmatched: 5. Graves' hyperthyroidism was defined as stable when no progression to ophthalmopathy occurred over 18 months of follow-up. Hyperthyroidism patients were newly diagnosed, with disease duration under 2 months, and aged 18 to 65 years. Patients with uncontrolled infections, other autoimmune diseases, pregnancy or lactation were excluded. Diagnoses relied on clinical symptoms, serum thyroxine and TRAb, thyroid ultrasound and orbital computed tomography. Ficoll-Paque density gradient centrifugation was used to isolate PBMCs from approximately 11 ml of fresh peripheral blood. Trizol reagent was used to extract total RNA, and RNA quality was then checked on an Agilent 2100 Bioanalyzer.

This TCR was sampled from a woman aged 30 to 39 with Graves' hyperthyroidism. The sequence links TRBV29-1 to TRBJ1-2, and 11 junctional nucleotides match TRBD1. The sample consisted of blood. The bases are TGCAGCGCCCGGACAGGGGGCCGCTATGGCTACACCTTC. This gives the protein CSARTGGRYGYTF.